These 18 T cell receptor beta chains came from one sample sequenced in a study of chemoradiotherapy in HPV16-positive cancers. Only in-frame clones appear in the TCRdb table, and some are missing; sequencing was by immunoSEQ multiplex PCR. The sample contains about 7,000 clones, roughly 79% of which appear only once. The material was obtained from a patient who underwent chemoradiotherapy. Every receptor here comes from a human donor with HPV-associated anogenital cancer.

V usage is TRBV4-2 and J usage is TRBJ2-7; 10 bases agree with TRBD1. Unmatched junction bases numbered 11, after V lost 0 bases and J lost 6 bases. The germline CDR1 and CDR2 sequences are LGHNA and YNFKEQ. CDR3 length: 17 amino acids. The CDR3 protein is CASSQEPLGTGVSEQYF. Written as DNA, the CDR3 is TGTGCCAGCAGCCAAGAACCACTCGGGACAGGGGTTTCCGAGCAGTACTTC.

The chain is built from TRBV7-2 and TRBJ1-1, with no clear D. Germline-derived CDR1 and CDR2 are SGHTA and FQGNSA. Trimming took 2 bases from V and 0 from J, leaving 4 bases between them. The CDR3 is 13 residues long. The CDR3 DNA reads TGTGCCAGCAGCTTATTTATGAACACTGAAGCTTTCTTT. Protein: CASSLFMNTEAFF.

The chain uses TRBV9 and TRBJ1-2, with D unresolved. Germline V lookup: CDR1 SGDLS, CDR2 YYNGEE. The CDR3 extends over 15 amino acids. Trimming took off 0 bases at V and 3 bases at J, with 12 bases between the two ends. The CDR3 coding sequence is TGTGCCAGCAGCGTAGAGCCAGGCCGGGACTATGGCTACACCTTC. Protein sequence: CASSVEPGRDYGYTF.

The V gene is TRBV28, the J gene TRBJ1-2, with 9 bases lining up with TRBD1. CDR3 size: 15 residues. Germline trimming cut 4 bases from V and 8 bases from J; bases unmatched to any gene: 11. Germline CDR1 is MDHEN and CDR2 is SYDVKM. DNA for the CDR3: TGTGCCAGCAGTTCGACGGGGACAGGGTTAGGAGGCTACACCTTC. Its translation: CASSSTGTGLGGYTF.

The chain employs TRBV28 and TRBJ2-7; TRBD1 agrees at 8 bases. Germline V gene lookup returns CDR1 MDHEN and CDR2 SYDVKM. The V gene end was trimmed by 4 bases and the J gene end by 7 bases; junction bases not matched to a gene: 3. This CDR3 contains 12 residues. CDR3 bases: TGTGCCAGCAGTTCCCGGACAGGGGAGCAGTACTTC. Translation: CASSSRTGEQYF.

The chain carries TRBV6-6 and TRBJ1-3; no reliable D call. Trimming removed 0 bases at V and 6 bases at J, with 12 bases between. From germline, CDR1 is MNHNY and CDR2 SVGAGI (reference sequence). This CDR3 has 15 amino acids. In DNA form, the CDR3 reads TGTGCCAGCAGTTACTCGCTGATCGAGGAAAACACCATATATTTT. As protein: CASSYSLIEENTIYF.

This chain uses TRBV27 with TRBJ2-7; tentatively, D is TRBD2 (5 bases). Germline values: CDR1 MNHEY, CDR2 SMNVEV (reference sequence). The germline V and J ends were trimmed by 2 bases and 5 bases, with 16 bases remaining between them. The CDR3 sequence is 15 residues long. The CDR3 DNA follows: TGTGCCAGCAGTTTAGGCGGGCGCTTTGTTGACGAGCAGTACTTC. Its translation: CASSLGGRFVDEQYF.

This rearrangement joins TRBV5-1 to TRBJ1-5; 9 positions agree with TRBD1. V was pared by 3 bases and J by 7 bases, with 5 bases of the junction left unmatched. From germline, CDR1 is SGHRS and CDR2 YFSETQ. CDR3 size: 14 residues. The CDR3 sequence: CASSSGQGGQPQHF. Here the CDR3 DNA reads TGCGCCAGCAGCTCGGGACAGGGAGGGCAGCCCCAGCATTTT.

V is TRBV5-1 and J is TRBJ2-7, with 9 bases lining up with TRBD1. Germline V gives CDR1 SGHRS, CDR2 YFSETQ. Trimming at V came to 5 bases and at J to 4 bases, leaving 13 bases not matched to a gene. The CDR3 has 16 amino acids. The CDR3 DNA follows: TGCGCCAGCAGAGAGAACAGGGGGCTCTCTCCGTACGAGCAGTACTTC. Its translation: CASRENRGLSPYEQYF.

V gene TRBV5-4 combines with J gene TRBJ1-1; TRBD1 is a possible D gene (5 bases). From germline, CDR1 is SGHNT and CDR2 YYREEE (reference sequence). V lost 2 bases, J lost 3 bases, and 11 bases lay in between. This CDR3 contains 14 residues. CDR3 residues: CASSFQGSYTEAFF. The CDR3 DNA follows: TGTGCCAGCAGCTTTCAGGGTAGTTACACTGAAGCTTTCTTT.

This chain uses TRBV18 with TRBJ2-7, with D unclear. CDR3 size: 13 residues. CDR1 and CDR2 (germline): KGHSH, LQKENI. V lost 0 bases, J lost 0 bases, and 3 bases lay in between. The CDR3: CASSPPNSYEQYF. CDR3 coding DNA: TGTGCCAGCTCACCACCCAACTCCTACGAGCAGTACTTC.

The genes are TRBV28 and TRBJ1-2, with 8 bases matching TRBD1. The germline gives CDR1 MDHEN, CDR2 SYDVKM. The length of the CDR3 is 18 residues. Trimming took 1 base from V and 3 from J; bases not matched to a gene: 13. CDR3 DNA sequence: TGTGCCAGCAGTTTATTGGACAGGGCCCTCGCTAAGGACTATGGCTACACCTTC. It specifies CASSLLDRALAKDYGYTF.

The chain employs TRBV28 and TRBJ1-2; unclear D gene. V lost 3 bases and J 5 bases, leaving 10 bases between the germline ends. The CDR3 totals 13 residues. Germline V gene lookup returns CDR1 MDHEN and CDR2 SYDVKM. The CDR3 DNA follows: TGTGCCAGCAGTTTCACCTCAGGATATGGCTACACCTTC. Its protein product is CASSFTSGYGYTF.

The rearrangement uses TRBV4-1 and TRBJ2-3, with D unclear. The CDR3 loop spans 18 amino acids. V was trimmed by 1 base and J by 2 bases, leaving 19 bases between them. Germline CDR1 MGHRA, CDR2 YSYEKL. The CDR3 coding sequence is TGCGCCAGCAGCCAAGTGATGGCCCACCACATTCTCACAGATACGCAGTATTTT. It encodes CASSQVMAHHILTDTQYF.

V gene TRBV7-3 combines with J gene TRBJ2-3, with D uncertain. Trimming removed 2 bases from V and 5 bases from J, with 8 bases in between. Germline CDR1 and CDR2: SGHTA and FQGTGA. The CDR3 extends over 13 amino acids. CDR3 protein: CASSLGRGDTQYF. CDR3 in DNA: TGTGCCAGCAGCTTAGGAAGAGGAGATACGCAGTATTTT.

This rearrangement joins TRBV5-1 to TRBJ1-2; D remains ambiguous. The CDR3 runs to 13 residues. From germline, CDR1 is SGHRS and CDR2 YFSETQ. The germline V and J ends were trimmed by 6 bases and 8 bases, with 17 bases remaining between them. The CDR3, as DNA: TGCGCCAGCAACCCCGGGTCCTCTGGCGGCTACACCTTC. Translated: CASNPGSSGGYTF.

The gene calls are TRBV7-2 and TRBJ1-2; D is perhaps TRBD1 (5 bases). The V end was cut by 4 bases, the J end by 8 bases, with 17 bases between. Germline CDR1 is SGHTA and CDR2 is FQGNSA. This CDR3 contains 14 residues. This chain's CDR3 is CASSYTDTAGGYTF. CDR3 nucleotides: TGTGCCAGCAGCTATACGGACACTGCCGGCGGCTACACCTTC.

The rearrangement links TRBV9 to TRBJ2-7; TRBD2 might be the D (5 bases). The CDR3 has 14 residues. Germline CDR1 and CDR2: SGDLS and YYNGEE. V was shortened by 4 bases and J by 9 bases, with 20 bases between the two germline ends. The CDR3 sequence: CASSPERSGGAQYF. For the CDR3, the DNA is TGTGCCAGCAGCCCAGAGAGATCAGGAGGAGCGCAGTACTTC. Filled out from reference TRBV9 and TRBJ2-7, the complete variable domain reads DSGVTQTPKHLITATGQRVTLRCSPRSGDLSVYWYQQSLDQGLQFLIQYYNGEERAKGNILERFSAQQFPDLHSELNLSSLELGDSALYFCASSPERSGGAQYFGPGTRLTVT.